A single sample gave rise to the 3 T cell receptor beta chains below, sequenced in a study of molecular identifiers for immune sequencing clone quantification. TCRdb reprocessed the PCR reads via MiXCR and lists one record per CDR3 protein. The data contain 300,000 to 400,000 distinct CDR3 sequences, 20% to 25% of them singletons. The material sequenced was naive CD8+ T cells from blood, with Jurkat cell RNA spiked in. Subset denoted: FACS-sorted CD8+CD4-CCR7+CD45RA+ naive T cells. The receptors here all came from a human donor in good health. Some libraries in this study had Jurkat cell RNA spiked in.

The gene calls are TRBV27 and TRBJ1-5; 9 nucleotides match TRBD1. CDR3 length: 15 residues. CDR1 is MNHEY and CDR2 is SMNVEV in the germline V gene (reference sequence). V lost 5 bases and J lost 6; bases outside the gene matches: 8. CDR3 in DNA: TGTGCCAGCAGTCCCTCCGGGACAGGGTTTCAGCCCCAGCATTTT. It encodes CASSPSGTGFQPQHF.

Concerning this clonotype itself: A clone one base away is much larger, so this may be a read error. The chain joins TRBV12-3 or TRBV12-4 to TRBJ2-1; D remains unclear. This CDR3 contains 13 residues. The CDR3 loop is CASSFGSYDEQFF. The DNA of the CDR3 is TGTGCCAGCAGTTTTGGCTCCTACGATGAGCAGTTCTTC.

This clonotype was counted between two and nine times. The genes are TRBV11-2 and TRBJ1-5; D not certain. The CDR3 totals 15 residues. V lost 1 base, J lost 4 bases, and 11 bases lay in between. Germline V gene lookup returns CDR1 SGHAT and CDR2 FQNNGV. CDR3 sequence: CASSLGPGTNQPQHF. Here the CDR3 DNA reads TGTGCCAGCAGCTTAGGTCCGGGTACAAATCAGCCCCAGCATTTT.